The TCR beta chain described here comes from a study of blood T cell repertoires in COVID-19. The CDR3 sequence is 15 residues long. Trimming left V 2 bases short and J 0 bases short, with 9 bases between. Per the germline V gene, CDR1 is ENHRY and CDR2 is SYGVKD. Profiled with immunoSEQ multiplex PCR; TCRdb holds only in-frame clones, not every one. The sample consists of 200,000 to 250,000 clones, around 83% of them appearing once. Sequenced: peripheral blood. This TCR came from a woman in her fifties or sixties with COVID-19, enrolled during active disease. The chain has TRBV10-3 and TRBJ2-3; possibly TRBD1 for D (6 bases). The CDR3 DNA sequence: TGTGCCATCAGTGAGAGGACAGCCAGCACAGATACGCAGTATTTT. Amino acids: CAISERTASTDTQYF.